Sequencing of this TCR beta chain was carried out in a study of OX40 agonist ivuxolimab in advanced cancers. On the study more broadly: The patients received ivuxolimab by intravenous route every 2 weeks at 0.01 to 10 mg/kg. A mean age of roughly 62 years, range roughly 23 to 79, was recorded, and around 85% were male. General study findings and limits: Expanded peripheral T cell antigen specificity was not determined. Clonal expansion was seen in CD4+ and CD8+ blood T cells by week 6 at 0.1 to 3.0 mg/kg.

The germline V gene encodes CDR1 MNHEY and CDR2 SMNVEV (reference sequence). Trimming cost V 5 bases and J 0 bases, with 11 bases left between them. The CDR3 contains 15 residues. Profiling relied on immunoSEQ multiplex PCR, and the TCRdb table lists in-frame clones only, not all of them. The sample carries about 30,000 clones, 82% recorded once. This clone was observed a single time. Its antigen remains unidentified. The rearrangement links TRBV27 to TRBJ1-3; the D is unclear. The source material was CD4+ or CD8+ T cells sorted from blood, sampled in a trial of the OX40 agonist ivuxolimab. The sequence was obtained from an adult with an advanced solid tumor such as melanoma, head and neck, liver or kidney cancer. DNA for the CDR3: TGTGCCAGCAGTCCCTCACCTAGCTCTGGAAACACCATATATTTT. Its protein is CASSPSPSSGNTIYF.